This T cell receptor (beta chain) was observed in a study of blood T cell repertoires in COVID-19. Whole-study context: Donors in the United States, Italy and Spain gave samples during acute or convalescent COVID-19. The analysed material was cDNA or gDNA that came from T cells, B-cell-depleted T cells, or PBMCs.

This clone was found a few times. In the original workflow: Researchers report that nucleated cell counts were estimated from reference gene primer amplification. Profiled with immunoSEQ multiplex PCR; TCRdb holds only in-frame clones, not every one. That table supplies the V and J calls and clone size; D and trimming were determined from the DNA. The sample includes around 140,000 clones, 60% to 80% of them seen just once. The CDR3 contains 16 residues. Germline V gene lookup returns CDR1 SNHLY and CDR2 FYNNEI. Between the trimmed V and J ends, which lost 0 bases and 4 bases, there was a span of 15 bases.

V and J are TRBV2 and TRBJ1-2; D call uncertain. Source material: peripheral blood. This TCR came from a woman in her 70s with acute or convalescent COVID-19. In DNA form, the CDR3 reads TGTGCCAGCAGTGAAGCGTTTAGCGGACGGAGCTATGGCTACACCTTC. Its protein product is CASSEAFSGRSYGYTF.